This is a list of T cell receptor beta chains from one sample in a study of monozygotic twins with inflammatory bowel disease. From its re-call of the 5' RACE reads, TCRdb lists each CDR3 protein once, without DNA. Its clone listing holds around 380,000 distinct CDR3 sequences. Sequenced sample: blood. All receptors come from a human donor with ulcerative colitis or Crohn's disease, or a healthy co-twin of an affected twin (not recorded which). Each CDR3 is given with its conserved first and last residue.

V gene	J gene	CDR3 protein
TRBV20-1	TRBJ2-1	CSGVWREFEQFF
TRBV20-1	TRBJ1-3	CSARSVSPGNTIYF
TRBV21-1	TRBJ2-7	CASSKVGRYEQYF
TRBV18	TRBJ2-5	CASSPLAGVQETQYF
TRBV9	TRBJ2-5	CASSVGIWDGAQETQYF
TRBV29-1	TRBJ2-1	CSVVRDSQNEQFF
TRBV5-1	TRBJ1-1	CASSLWLGAEAFF
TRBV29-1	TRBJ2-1	CSAAGGSYNEQFF
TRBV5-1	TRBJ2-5	CASSLDSGGAQETQYF
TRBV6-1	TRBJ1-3	CASSPRQGLLSGNTIYF
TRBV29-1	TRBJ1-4	CSVGNQEKLFF
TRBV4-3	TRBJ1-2	CASSHRAGSDYGYTF
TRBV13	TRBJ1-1	CASSYPGRRNTEAFF
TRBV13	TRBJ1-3	CASSLRGRDGNTIYF
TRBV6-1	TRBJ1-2	CASSERDRKVGYTF
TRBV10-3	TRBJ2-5	CAISESPLLAVQETQYF
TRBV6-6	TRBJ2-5	CASSDRGGETQYF
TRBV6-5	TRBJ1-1	CASSSRRSGLAFF
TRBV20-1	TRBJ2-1	CSARGLDLYNEQFF
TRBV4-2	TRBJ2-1	CASSHHTGTSSVDNEQFF
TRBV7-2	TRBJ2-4	CASSPRLEAVNIQYF
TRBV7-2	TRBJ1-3	CASSLADTSGNTIYF
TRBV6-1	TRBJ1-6	CASTKVVAARGNGLHF
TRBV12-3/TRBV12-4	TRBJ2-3	CASSLLGWGTDTQYF
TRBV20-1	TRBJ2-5	CSASSLAGGGETQYF
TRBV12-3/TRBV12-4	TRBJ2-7	CASSPRPDSYEQYF
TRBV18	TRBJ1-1	CASSPLGLGTGLTEAFF
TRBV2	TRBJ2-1	CASGESFEQFF
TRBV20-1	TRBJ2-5	CSTGGSLAAFVETQYF
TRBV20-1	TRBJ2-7	CSAVSRTGPIYEQYF
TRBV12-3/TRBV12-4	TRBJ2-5	CASSPTQGLKTQYF
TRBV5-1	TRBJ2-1	CASSSKADQANEQFF
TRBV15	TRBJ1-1	CATSINSVGTEAFF
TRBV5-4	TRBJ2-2	CASSHPGRGTNTGELFF
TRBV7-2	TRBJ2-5	CASTSAGGPGETQYF
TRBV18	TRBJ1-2	CASSPGYEGYTF
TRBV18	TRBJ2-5	CASSPDVETQYF
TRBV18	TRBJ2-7	CASSPRVADEQYF
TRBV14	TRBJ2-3	CASSQDRSADTQYF